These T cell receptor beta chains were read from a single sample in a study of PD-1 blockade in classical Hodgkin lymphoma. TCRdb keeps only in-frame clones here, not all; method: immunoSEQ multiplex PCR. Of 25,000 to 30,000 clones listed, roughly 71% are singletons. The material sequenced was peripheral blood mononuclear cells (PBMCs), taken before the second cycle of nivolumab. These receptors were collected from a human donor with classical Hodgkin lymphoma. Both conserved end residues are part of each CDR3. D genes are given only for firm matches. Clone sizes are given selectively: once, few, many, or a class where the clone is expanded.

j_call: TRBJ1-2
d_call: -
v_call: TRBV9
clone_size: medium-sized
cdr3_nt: TGTGCCAGCAGCGTAGGAGGCTTCTATGGCTACACCTTC
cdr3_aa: CASSVGGFYGYTF

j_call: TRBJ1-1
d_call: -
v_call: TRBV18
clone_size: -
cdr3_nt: TGTGCCAGCTCACCCTTAACCGACAGAAGTAAAGCTTTCTTT
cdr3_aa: CASSPLTDRSKAFF

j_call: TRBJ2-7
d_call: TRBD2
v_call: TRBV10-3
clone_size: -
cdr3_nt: TGTGCCATCAGGACTAGCGGGAACTCCTACGAGCAGTACTTC
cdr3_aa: CAIRTSGNSYEQYF

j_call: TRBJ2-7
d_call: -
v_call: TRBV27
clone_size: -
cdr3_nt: TGTGCCAGCAGCCGCAGGGTGTCCTACGAGCAGTACTTC
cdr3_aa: CASSRRVSYEQYF

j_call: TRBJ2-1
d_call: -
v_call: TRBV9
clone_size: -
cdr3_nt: TGTGCCAGCAGCTCCCAGGGAATCTCCTACAATGAGCAGTTCTTC
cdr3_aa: CASSSQGISYNEQFF

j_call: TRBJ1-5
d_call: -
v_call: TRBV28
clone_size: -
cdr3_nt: TGTGCCAGCAGTCCCAGGTGGGGGGCCCAGCATTTT
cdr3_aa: CASSPRWGAQHF

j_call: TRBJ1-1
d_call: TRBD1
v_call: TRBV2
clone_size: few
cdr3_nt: TGTGCCAGCACTGGACAGGGAACTGAAGCTTTCTTT
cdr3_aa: CASTGQGTEAFF

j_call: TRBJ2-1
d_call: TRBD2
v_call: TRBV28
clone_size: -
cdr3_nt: TGTGCCAGCAGAACCCGGGCGGGACTAGCGGGGATGATAAATGAGCAGTTCTTC
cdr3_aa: CASRTRAGLAGMINEQFF

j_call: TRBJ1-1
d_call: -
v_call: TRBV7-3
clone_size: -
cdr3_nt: TGTGCCAGCAGGTCCCGACCTGCGAACACTGAAGCTTTCTTT
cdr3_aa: CASRSRPANTEAFF

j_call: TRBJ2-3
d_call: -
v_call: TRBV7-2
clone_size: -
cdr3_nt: TGTGCCAGCAGCTTACAAACGGGAACCTCTAGCACAGATACGCAGTATTTT
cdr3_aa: CASSLQTGTSSTDTQYF

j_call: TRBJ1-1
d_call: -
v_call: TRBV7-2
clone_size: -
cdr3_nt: TGTGCCAGCAGCTTAGAGGCGGGGGCGCCCGAAGCTTTCTTT
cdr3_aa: CASSLEAGAPEAFF

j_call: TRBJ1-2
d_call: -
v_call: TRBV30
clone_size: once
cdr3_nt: TGTGCCTGGAAGGTTGACGGCTACACCTTC
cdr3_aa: CAWKVDGYTF

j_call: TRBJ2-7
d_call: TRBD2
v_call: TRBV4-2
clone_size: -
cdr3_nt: TGTGCCAGCAGCCAAGAGCGAGCGGGAGGGTATAACGAGCAGTACTTC
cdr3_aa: CASSQERAGGYNEQYF

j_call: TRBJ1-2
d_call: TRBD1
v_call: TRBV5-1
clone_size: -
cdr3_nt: TGCGCCAGCAGCTTGGAGGGACAGAACTATGGCTACACCTTC
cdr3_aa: CASSLEGQNYGYTF

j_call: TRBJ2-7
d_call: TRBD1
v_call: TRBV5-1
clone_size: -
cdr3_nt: TGCGCCAGCAGCCAAAGGGACAGGTCGGGTGAGCAGTACTTC
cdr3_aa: CASSQRDRSGEQYF

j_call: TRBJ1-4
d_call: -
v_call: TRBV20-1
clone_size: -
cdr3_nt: TGCAGTGCTATGGGGGCGGAAAAACTGTTTTTT
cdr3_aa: CSAMGAEKLFF

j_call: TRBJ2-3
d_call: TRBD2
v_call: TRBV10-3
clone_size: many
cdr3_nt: TGTGCCATCAGTGAGACACTAGCGGGGGGGCGCACAGATACGCAGTATTTT
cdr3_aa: CAISETLAGGRTDTQYF

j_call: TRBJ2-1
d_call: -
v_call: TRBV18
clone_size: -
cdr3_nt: TGTGCCAGCTCACCTTTGCCGGACTCCTACAATGAGCAGTTCTTC
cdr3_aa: CASSPLPDSYNEQFF

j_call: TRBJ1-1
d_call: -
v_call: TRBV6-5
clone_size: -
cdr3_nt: TGTGCCAGCAGTTATTTCGGCACGGGGGCCCAGCGGGAAGCTTTCTTT
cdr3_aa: CASSYFGTGAQREAFF

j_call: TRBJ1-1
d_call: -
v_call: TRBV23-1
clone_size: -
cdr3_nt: TGCGCCAACAGTCAATCGTATCCCAGGGGAGTACACACTGAAGCTTTCTTT
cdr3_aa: CANSQSYPRGVHTEAFF

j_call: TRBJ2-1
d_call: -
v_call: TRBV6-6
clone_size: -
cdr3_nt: TGTGCCAGCAGGACGGGGCAGGAATACTACAATGAGCAGTTCTTC
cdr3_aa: CASRTGQEYYNEQFF

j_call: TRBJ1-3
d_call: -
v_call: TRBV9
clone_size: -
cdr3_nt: TGTGCCAGCAGCGTAGGGTCAGCTGGAAACACCATATATTTT
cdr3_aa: CASSVGSAGNTIYF

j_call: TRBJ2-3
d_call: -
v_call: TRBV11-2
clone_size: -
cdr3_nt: TGTGCCAGCAGGGAAGGAGATACGCAGTATTTT
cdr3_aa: CASREGDTQYF

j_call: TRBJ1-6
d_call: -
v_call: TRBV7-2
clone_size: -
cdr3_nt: TGTGCCAGCAGCCCCCGGCCCTCCTATAATTCACCCCTCCACTTT
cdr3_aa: CASSPRPSYNSPLHF

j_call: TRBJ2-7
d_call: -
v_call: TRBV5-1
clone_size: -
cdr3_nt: TGCGCCAGCAGCTTATCCGGAGTGGGCTACGAGCAGTACTTC
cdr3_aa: CASSLSGVGYEQYF

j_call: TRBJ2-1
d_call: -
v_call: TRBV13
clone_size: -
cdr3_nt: TGTGCCAGCAGCTTAGGCCGACTCACACTGTACAATGAGCAGTTCTTC
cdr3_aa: CASSLGRLTLYNEQFF

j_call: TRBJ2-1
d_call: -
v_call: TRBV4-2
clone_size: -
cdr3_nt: TGTGCCAGCAGCCAAGATCTCATCGGCCTTCCCAATGAGCAGTTCTTC
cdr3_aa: CASSQDLIGLPNEQFF

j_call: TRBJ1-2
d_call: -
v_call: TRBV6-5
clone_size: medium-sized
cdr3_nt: TGTGCCAGCAGGGGATTGACAGGAGATGGCTACACCTTC
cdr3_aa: CASRGLTGDGYTF

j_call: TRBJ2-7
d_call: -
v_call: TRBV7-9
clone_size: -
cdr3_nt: TGTGCCAGCAGCCCAAGACTGCCCGATCAGCAGTACTTC
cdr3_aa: CASSPRLPDQQYF

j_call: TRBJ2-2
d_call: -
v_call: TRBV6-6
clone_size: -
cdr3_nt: TGTGCCAGCAGTGACCGCCCCCAGGGGACCGGGGAGCTGTTTTTT
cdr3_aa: CASSDRPQGTGELFF

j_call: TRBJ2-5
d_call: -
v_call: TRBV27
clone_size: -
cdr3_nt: TGTGCCAGCAGTTACGGAGGGGGTAGGAGGACCCAGTACTTC
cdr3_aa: CASSYGGGRRTQYF

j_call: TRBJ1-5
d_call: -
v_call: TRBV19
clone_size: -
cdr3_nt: TGTGCCAGTAGTACCCGTGGCAAGAGCAGTTATCAGCCCCAGCATTTT
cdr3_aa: CASSTRGKSSYQPQHF

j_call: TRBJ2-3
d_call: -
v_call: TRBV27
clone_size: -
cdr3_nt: TGTGCCAGCAGTGTGGGGGGGGCGCAGGTTACGCAGTATTTT
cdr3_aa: CASSVGGAQVTQYF

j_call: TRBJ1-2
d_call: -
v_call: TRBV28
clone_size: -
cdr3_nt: TGTGCCAGCAGTAGCCCCAGGGGAAAAGGGACTGGCTACACCTTC
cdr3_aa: CASSSPRGKGTGYTF

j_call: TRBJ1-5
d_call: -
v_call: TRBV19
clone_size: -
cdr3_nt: TGTGCCAGTAGTCCAGTGGGGGGAAGCAATCAGCCCCAGCATTTT
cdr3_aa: CASSPVGGSNQPQHF

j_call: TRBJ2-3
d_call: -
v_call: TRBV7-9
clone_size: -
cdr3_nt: TGTGCCAGCGGGCAGGGGAATGCAGATACGCAGTATTTT
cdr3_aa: CASGQGNADTQYF

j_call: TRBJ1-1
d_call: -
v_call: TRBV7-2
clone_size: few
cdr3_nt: TGTGCCAGCAGCTTAGTAACGGTGGGGGTCGCTGAAGCTTTCTTT
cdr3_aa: CASSLVTVGVAEAFF

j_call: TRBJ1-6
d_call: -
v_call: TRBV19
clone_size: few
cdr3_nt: TGTGCCAGTAGTCCCCTCTCCGGGACAAAGGGGAATTCACCCCTCCACTTT
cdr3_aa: CASSPLSGTKGNSPLHF

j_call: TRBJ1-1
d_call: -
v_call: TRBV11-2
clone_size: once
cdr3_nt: TGTGCCAGCAGCTTAGGGGCGAACACTGAAGCTTTCTTT
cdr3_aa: CASSLGANTEAFF

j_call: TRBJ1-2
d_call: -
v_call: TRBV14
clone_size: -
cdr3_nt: TGTGCCAGCAGCTACACCAACTATGGCTACACCTTC
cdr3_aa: CASSYTNYGYTF

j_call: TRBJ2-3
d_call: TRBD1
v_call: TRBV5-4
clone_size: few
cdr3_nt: TGTGCCAGCAGCCTTTCCGGGACAGGGCGAAATACGCAGTATTTT
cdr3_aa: CASSLSGTGRNTQYF

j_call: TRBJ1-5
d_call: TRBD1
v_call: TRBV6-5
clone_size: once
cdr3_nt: TGTGCCAGCAGTGGACAGGGGAGTCGCAATCAGCCCCAGCATTTT
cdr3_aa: CASSGQGSRNQPQHF

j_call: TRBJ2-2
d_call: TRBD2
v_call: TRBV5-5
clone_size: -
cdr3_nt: TGTGCCAGCAGCGTCCTTAGCGGGAGGGCCAGCACCGGGGAGCTGTTTTTT
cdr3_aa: CASSVLSGRASTGELFF

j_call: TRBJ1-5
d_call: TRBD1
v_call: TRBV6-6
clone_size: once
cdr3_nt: TGTGCCAGCAGCCCTCCCGGGACAGGGGGCGCGGTTCCCCAGCATTTT
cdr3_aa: CASSPPGTGGAVPQHF

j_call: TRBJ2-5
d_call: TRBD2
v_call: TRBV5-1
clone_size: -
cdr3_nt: TGCGCCAGCAGCCTAGGACTAGTTAAAGAGACCCAGTACTTC
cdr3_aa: CASSLGLVKETQYF

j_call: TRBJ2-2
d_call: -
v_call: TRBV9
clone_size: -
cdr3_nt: TGTGCCAGCAGCGTAAGGTCAGCGAACACCGGGGAGCTGTTTTTT
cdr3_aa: CASSVRSANTGELFF

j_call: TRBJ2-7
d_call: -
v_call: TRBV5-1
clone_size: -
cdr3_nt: TGCGCCAGCAGCTTGGCCAGAGTGCAGAGCCACGAGCAGTACTTC
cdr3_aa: CASSLARVQSHEQYF

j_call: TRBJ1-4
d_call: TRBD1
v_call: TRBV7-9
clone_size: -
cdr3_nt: TGTGCCAGCAGCCTTGACAGGGTCTCTAATGAAAAACTGTTTTTT
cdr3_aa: CASSLDRVSNEKLFF

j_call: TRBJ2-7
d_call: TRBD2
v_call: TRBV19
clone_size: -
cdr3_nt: TGTGCCAGTAGTATGACTAGCGGGGCCCATTACGAGCAGTACTTC
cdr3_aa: CASSMTSGAHYEQYF

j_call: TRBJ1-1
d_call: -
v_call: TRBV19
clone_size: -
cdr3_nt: TGTGCCAGTAGTTTGAGGGGGTCGGACACTGAAGCTTTCTTT
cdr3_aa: CASSLRGSDTEAFF

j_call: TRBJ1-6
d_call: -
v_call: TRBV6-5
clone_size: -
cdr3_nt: TGTGCCAGCAGTTACTCGGGCAGGGTTGATTCACCCCTCCACTTT
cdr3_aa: CASSYSGRVDSPLHF

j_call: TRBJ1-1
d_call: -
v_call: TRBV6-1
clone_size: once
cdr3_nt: TGTGCCAGCACCCTTAGGTATTCTGAAGCTTTCTTT
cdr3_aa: CASTLRYSEAFF

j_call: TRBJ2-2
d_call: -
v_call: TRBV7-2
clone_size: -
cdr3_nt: TGTGCCAGCAGCTTACCCGGGGAGCTGTTTTTT
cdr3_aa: CASSLPGELFF

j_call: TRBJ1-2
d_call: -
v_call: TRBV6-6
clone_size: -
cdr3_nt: TGTGCCAGCAGGACAGACTACCTTAACTATGGCTACACCTTC
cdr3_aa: CASRTDYLNYGYTF

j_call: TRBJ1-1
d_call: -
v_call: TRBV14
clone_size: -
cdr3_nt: TGTGCCAGCAGCCAAGAAGTGTTGACTGAAGCTTTCTTT
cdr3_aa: CASSQEVLTEAFF

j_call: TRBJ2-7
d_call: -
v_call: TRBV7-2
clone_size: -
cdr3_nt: TGTGCCAGCAGTCAGCAGGGGAACTACTACGAGCAGTACTTC
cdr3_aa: CASSQQGNYYEQYF

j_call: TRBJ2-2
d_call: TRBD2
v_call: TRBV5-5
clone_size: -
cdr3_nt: TGTGCCAGCAGCGTGTCCGGGACTAGCGGGGGGCGGAGCGGGGAGCTGTTTTTT
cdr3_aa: CASSVSGTSGGRSGELFF

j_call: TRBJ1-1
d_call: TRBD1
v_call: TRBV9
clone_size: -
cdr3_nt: TGTGCCAGCAGCGTAAATCCCCTGCGACAGGGTGACACTGAAGCTTTCTTT
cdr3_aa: CASSVNPLRQGDTEAFF

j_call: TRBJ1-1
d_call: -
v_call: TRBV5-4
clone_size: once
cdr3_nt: TGTGCCAGCAGCTTGGCCGGGGGTTATTACACTGAAGCTTTCTTT
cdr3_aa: CASSLAGGYYTEAFF

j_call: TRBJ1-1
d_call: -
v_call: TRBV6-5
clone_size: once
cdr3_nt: TGTGCCAGCGGCACAGGGTTTGTGAACACTGAAGCTTTCTTT
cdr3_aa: CASGTGFVNTEAFF